This T cell receptor (beta chain) was captured in a study of Ad26.COV2.S vaccination and SARS-CoV-2 variants. Some clones are missing from TCRdb's copy, which holds only in-frame ones; the method was immunoSEQ multiplex PCR. The sample holds around 370,000 clones, around 84% seen once. As to treatment: some 20 received Ad26.COV2.S at low or high dose, single or two shots; about 5 received placebo; per-sample allocation not given. Specimens were obtained on day 63 following the first vaccine or placebo injection. CDR1 and CDR2 from the germline V gene are WSHSY and SAAADI. This CDR3 contains 13 residues. V was trimmed by 3 bases and J by 5 bases, leaving 8 bases between them.

The chain links TRBV10-2 to TRBJ2-1, with D tentatively TRBD1 (5 bases). The sample in question was peripheral blood, obtained in a trial of Ad26.COV2.S vaccine versus placebo. The receptor comes from a person between 18 and 60 years old who received the Ad26.COV2.S COVID-19 vaccine or a placebo. The chain's CDR3 is CASSEQANNEQFF. CDR3 sequence (DNA): TGCGCCAGCAGTGAACAGGCAAACAATGAGCAGTTCTTC.